These 8 T cell receptor beta chains share one sample of origin, sequenced in a study of blood T cell repertoires in COVID-19. The assay was immunoSEQ multiplex PCR, and TCRdb's table has in-frame clones only and misses some. Here the sample spans about 160,000 clones, 70% to 90% being singletons. The specimen sequenced was peripheral blood. The receptor set was obtained from a woman aged 45-59 years with COVID-19, enrolled during active disease.

V and J are TRBV3-1 (or the pseudogene TRBV3-2) and TRBJ2-7; the D is unclear. CDR1 and CDR2 from the germline V gene are LGHDT and YNNKEL (reference sequence). Trimming pared 0 bases from V and 3 bases from J, leaving 12 bases between. The CDR3 runs 15 residues. The CDR3 loop is CASSQDPTEVYEQYF. CDR3 DNA: TGTGCCAGCAGCCAAGATCCCACAGAAGTCTACGAGCAGTACTTC.

This rearrangement joins TRBV30 to TRBJ2-2, with 13 positions matching TRBD2. The length of the CDR3 is 15 residues. Germline assignment: CDR1 GTSNPN and CDR2 SVGIG (reference sequence). Unmatched junction bases numbered 5, after V lost 2 bases and J lost 8 bases. The CDR3 region has the DNA TGTGCCTGGAGTCGGGGACTAGCGGGGCTTGGGGAGCTGTTTTTT. The encoded protein is CAWSRGLAGLGELFF.

The V and J genes are TRBV7-3 and TRBJ1-5; D is possibly TRBD1 (5 bases). Trimming removed 5 bases at V and 4 bases at J, with 18 bases between. Looked up from germline, CDR1 is SGHTA and CDR2 is FQGTGA. The CDR3 extends over 16 amino acids. As DNA, the CDR3 is TGTGCCAGCAGCGCCGGGACTGAGCCTGGGAATCAGCCCCAGCATTTT. Its translation is CASSAGTEPGNQPQHF.

A single count supports this clone. The chain recombines TRBV10-3 with TRBJ2-3, with unresolved D. Between the trimmed V and J ends, which lost 6 bases and 6 bases, there was a span of 10 bases. The CDR3 sequence is 12 residues long. Germline V gene lookup returns CDR1 ENHRY and CDR2 SYGVKD. CDR3 bases: TGTGCCATCAGGGAATTGGAGGATACGCAGTATTTT. This encodes CAIRELEDTQYF.

This clone was seen a single time. The chain links TRBV7-2 to TRBJ2-4, with 9 bases that match TRBD1. Germline CDR1 SGHTA, CDR2 FQGNSA. Losses at the gene ends were 4 bases for V and 0 bases for J; bases not matched to a gene: 7. This CDR3 contains 17 residues. In DNA, the CDR3 is TGTGCCAGCAGCTCCCCCGACAGGGGGATAGCCAAAAACATTCAGTACTTC. This gives the protein CASSSPDRGIAKNIQYF.

The rearrangement links TRBV7-9 to TRBJ2-3, with D perhaps matching TRBD2 (6 bases). V was trimmed by 0 bases and J by 0 bases, leaving 10 bases between them. The CDR3 loop spans 16 amino acids. Germline values: CDR1 SEHNR, CDR2 FQNEAQ (reference sequence). The CDR3 sequence: CASSLALAGSTDTQYF. The CDR3 nucleotides read TGTGCCAGCAGCTTAGCGCTCGCGGGGAGCACAGATACGCAGTATTTT.

This chain uses TRBV7-3 with TRBJ2-2; tentatively, D is TRBD1 (5 bases). Germline V CDR1 and CDR2: SGHTA, FQGTGA. V was clipped by 3 bases and J by 2 bases, with 10 bases between them. The CDR3 is 15 amino acids. DNA for the CDR3: TGTGCCAGCAGCTTTGGGCAGGGCAACACCGGGGAGCTGTTTTTT. This encodes CASSFGQGNTGELFF.

This rearrangement joins TRBV5-1 to TRBJ2-2, with 11 bases fitting TRBD2. The germline CDR1 and CDR2 sequences are SGHRS and YFSETQ. J gave up 3 bases and V 5 bases, and 3 bases lay outside the gene matches. CDR3 size: 15 residues. CDR3 sequence: CASSLLAGDTGELFF. The CDR3 nucleotides are TGCGCCAGCAGTTTACTAGCGGGGGACACCGGGGAGCTGTTTTTT.